The sequence of this T cell receptor beta chain was determined in a study of blood T cell repertoires in COVID-19 (dated by TCRdb to about 2020). Turning to the overall study: Recovered participants in ImmuneRACE Cohort 3 were defined by two consecutive negative NP/OP PCR tests, clearance by a healthcare professional, or resolution of symptoms. The sample metadata nearly always contained a de-identified subject ID, COVID-19 status, age in years and sex. Subjects who had been exposed to COVID-19, were actively infected with it, or had recovered from it provided the deeply sampled blood TCRbeta repertoires that made up the dataset. The collaborator samples originated in the United States, Italy and Spain and spanned the acute and convalescent phases of COVID-19. The repertoires were released in a freely available public database meant as a resource for research on the immune response to SARS-CoV-2. Where available, HLA class I and class II types were taken from metadata supplied by the sample provider and were not determined by assay-based typing. Samples came from the ongoing ImmuneRACE study (first 160 participants) plus 1,254 subjects from 6 global collaborators. The material from the prospective study consisted of cDNA or gDNA derived from T cells, B-cell-depleted T cells, or PBMCs. What the work shows at the level of the full study, not this receptor alone: How much clinical and demographic metadata was included differed by source and by participant, and the metadata was provided uncurated.

V drops 5 bases and J drops 0 bases, leaving 10 bases in between. The CDR3, cysteine through phenylalanine, is 15 amino acids long. Left in the record is the CDR3 DNA by itself, 45 bases read in frame from the first base. Via the germline V gene, CDR1 is SGHTA and CDR2 FQGTGA. Points on this clone: What this receptor recognizes is not known. Base qualities were left out, and no much larger clone turns up one base away.

TCRbeta CDR3 regions were amplified from genomic DNA using the immunoSEQ Assay, a bias-controlled multiplex PCR. The original pipeline was this. Nucleated cell counts per sample were estimated from amplification of reference gene primers within the assay. To quantify the absolute abundance of each unique TCRbeta CDR3 rearrangement, sequence reads were collapsed and filtered. For each sample, productive Simpson clonality was calculated as the square root of Simpson's diversity index across productive rearrangements. TCRdb carries this immuneACCESS record with in-frame sequences only. Its versions omit some clonotypes, under half of them owing to an unresolved V gene in the studies checked, with the rest unexplained. V and J calls and clone size are those listed in that table; D and trimming were worked out from the DNA. This sample has about 270,000 clones in its table, and 88% of those were observed once. The top ten clonotypes cover approximately 2% of the sample.

Enrolling through a virtual design, the prospective study's participants ranged in age from roughly 18 to 95 years and lived across roughly 23 United States geographic areas. In the prospective study, participants were assigned to cohorts based on the clinical history participants reported in a screening survey and a study questionnaire. In the prospective study, mobile phlebotomists collected whole blood, serum and a nasopharyngeal or oropharyngeal swab from each participant. Participants in the prospective study had the option to provide additional blood draws and questionnaires over a roughly 2-month period. Blood samples from the prospective study were shipped frozen or at room temperature prior to DNA extraction.

The material sequenced was PBMCs or T cells enriched from blood (not recorded which). This TCR was sampled from a woman aged 55-70 years in a cohort exposed to, infected with or recovered from COVID-19 (not recorded which). Recombination linked TRBV7-3 to TRBJ2-2, with a tentative D gene TRBD1 over 5 matching bases. The DNA is TGTGCCAGCAGCCGACAGTTCACGAACACCGGGGAGCTGTTTTTT. It translates to CASSRQFTNTGELFF.